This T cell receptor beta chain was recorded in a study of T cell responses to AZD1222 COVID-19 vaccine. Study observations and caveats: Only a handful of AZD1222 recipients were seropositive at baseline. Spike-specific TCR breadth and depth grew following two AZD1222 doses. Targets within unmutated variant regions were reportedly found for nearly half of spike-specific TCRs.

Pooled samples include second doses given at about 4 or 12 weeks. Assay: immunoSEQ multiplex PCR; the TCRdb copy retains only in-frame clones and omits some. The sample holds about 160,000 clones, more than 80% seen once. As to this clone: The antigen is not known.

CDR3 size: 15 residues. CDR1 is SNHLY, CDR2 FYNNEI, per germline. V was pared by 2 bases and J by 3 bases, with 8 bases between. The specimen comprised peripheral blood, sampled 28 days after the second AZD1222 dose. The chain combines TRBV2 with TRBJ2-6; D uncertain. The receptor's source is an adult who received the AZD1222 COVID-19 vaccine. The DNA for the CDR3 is TGTGCCAGCAGTGAAATGTCATATGGGGCCAACGTCCTGACTTTC. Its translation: CASSEMSYGANVLTF.